This T cell receptor (beta chain) was identified during a study of CD8+CD57+ T cells in acquired aplastic anemia. Study at large: Quantities of DNA derived from sorted CD4+ and CD8+ cells averaged around 3 ug.

Those patients picked for sequencing had displayed CD8+CD57+ cell expansion on flow cytometry. In all patients, the disease was severe acquired aplastic anemia. Patients had undergone no therapy by the time their blood was sampled. Study-wide results and limits: Around 27 sequences, all CD8+ CDR3, were shared between patients and controls.

As concerns this clonotype: The antigen is unknown.

This CDR3 has 12 residues. The V and J ends lost 8 bases and 5 bases, in that order; junction bases with no gene match: 3. Germline CDR1 and CDR2: ENHRY and SYGVKD. CDR3 and TCR beta VDJ profiling relied on genomic DNA as the template. TCRdb redid the calling of the reads with MiXCR, one entry per CDR3 protein. The sample includes 150,000 to 200,000 distinct CDR3 sequences, roughly 65% of them seen just once. The sequence was collected from a human donor with aplastic anemia. The sequenced material came from sorted CD4+, CD8+, or CD8+CD57+ T cells (not recorded which) from PBMCs. The chain couples TRBV10-3 to TRBJ1-1; 9 nucleotides match TRBD1. CDR3 amino acids: CAIQGQGTEAFF. CDR3 coding DNA: TGTGCCATCCAGGGACAGGGTACTGAAGCTTTCTTT.